The rows below give T cell receptor beta chains drawn from one sample of a study of T cell responses to AZD1222 COVID-19 vaccine. Measured with immunoSEQ multiplex PCR; TCRdb has only the in-frame clones, and not every one. This table has 120,000 to 150,000 clones, approximately 90% appearing once. The source was peripheral blood, collected 28 days after the second AZD1222 dose. The receptor source for this set is an adult who received the AZD1222 COVID-19 vaccine. Both conserved end residues are part of each CDR3. Fields, in order: J gene, CDR3 length, clone size, V gene, D gene, CDR3 DNA, CDR3 protein. A D gene is named only where the DNA matches it firmly. Clone size, where shown, is once, few, many, or a class for clones that have expanded.

J: TRBJ1-1
length: 15
size: few
V: TRBV5-1
D: NA
DNA: TGCGCCAGCAGCCCGGTTTTAGGGGGGTCCACTGAAGCTTTCTTT
CDR3: CASSPVLGGSTEAFF

J: TRBJ1-4
length: 15
size: NA
V: TRBV27
D: NA
DNA: TGTGCCAGCAGTTCCGGTGGGGGCACTAATGAAAAACTGTTTTTT
CDR3: CASSSGGGTNEKLFF

J: TRBJ1-5
length: 15
size: NA
V: TRBV6-4
D: TRBD1
DNA: TGTGCCAGCAGTGAGACAGGGGCTAGCAATCAGCCCCAGCATTTT
CDR3: CASSETGASNQPQHF

J: TRBJ2-2
length: 14
size: NA
V: TRBV9
D: NA
DNA: TGTGCCAGCAGCGTAGGGGGGATCACCGGGGAGCTGTTTTTT
CDR3: CASSVGGITGELFF

J: TRBJ2-5
length: 15
size: NA
V: TRBV19
D: TRBD1
DNA: TGTGCCAGTAAACCCGAAGGGACAGGGAGAGGGACCCAGTACTTC
CDR3: CASKPEGTGRGTQYF

J: TRBJ2-7
length: 15
size: NA
V: TRBV4-2
D: TRBD2
DNA: TGTGCCAGCAGCCATTTTAGCGGGGACACCTACGAGCAGTACTTC
CDR3: CASSHFSGDTYEQYF

J: TRBJ1-2
length: 13
size: NA
V: TRBV15
D: NA
DNA: TGTGCCACCAGCAGAGGGCGAAACTATGGCTACACCTTC
CDR3: CATSRGRNYGYTF

J: TRBJ1-3
length: 16
size: few
V: TRBV4-3
D: NA
DNA: TGCGCCAGCAGCCAAGATTGGAGGGGAGTAGCCAACACCATATATTTT
CDR3: CASSQDWRGVANTIYF

J: TRBJ2-1
length: 11
size: NA
V: TRBV7-3
D: NA
DNA: TGTGCCAGCAGCTTTGGGGATGAGCAGTTCTTC
CDR3: CASSFGDEQFF

J: TRBJ1-2
length: 13
size: NA
V: TRBV6-2/TRBV6-3
D: NA
DNA: TGTGCCAGCAGTTTCCCCGGGAGCTATGGCTACACCTTC
CDR3: CASSFPGSYGYTF

J: TRBJ1-4
length: 15
size: once
V: TRBV28
D: TRBD1
DNA: TGTGCCAGCAGCCTTGAACCGGGACAGCGGGAAAAACTGTTTTTT
CDR3: CASSLEPGQREKLFF

J: TRBJ2-1
length: 17
size: NA
V: TRBV15
D: NA
DNA: TGTGCCACCAGCAGAGGAATCGGCGGGGGCTTCGGGGATGAGCAGTTCTTC
CDR3: CATSRGIGGGFGDEQFF

J: TRBJ1-3
length: 15
size: NA
V: TRBV6-6
D: NA
DNA: TGTGCCAGCAGTTACTCTCTGGACGGTGGAAACACCATATATTTT
CDR3: CASSYSLDGGNTIYF

J: TRBJ2-3
length: 15
size: NA
V: TRBV3-1/TRBV3-2
D: TRBD1
DNA: TGTGCCATCAGGAAGAGGGACAGGGGCACAGATACGCAGTATTTT
CDR3: CAIRKRDRGTDTQYF

J: TRBJ2-3
length: 16
size: NA
V: TRBV7-9
D: NA
DNA: TGTGCCAGCAGCCCGACGGCGGGGGCGGGCGCAGATACGCAGTATTTT
CDR3: CASSPTAGAGADTQYF

J: TRBJ1-5
length: 14
size: NA
V: TRBV10-3
D: NA
DNA: TGTGCCATTTCGCCCGATCCGAGGGATCAGCCCCAGCATTTT
CDR3: CAISPDPRDQPQHF